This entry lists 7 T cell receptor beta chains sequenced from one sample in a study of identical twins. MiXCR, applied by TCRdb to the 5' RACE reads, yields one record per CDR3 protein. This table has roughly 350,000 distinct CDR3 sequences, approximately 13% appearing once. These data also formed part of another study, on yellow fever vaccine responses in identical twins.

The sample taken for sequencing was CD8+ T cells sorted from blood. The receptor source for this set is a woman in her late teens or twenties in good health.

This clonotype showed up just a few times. The DNA of the CDR3 is TGTGCCACCAGCAGAGATCGGGGCAGGGCGAACACCGGGGAGCTGTTTTTT. This sequence encodes CATSRDRGRANTGELFF. The chain combines TRBV15 with TRBJ2-2, with D perhaps being TRBD1 or TRBD2 (5 bases each). The V and J ends lost 0 bases and 0 bases respectively, with 11 bases between them. Germline V gene sequence: CDR1 LNHNV, CDR2 YYDKDF (reference sequence). This CDR3 has 17 residues.

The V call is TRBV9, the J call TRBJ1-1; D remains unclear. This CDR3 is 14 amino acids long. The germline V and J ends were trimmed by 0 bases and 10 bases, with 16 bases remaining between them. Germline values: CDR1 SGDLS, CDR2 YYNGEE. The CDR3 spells CASSVVPPGEPAFF. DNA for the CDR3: TGTGCCAGCAGCGTAGTCCCTCCCGGGGAGCCAGCTTTCTTT. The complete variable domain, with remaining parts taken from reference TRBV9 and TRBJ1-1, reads DSGVTQTPKHLITATGQRVTLRCSPRSGDLSVYWYQQSLDQGLQFLIQYYNGEERAKGNILERFSAQQFPDLHSELNLSSLELGDSALYFCASSVVPPGEPAFFGQGTRLTVV.

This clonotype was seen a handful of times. CDR3 residues: CASSAPTGVAGELFF. The CDR3 DNA sequence: TGTGCCAGCAGCGCCCCGACAGGGGTGGCCGGGGAGCTGTTTTTT. J is TRBJ2-2 and V is TRBV7-9; 8 nucleotides agree with TRBD1. V lost 5 bases and J lost 6; bases outside the gene matches: 8. Germline values: CDR1 SEHNR, CDR2 FQNEAQ (reference sequence). CDR3 length: 15 amino acids.

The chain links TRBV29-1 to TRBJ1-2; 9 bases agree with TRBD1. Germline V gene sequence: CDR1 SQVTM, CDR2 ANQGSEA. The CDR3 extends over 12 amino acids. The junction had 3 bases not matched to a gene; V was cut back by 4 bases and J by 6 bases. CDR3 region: CSVGDRVDGYTF. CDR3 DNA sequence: TGCAGCGTTGGGGACAGGGTAGATGGCTACACCTTC. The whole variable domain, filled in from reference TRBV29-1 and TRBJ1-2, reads SAVISQKPSRDICQRGTSLTIQCQVDSQVTMMFWYRQQPGQSLTLIATANQGSEATYESGFVIDKFPISRPNLTFSTLTVSNMSPEDSSIYLCSVGDRVDGYTFGSGTRLTVV.

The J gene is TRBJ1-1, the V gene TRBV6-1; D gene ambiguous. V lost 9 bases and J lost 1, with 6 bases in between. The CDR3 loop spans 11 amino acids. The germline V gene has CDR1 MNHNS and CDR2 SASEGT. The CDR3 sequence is CASKRNTEAFF. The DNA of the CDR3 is TGTGCCAGTAAGAGGAACACTGAAGCTTTCTTT.

The CDR3 protein is CASSPGTGGFELFF. The CDR3, as DNA: TGCGCCAGCAGCCCAGGGACAGGGGGCTTTGAACTGTTTTTT. This chain uses TRBV4-1 with TRBJ1-4, with 12 nucleotides matching TRBD1. With V trimmed by 4 bases and J by 12 bases, 6 bases remained unmatched. Germline CDR1 is MGHRA and CDR2 is YSYEKL. This CDR3 comprises 14 residues.

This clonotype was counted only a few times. CDR3 bases: TGTGCCAGCAGCTTGTTTATTCAAGAGACCCAGTACTTC. It encodes CASSLFIQETQYF. The rearrangement uses TRBV5-6 and TRBJ2-5, with no clear D. V was clipped by 1 base and J by 2 bases, with 6 bases between them. The CDR3 is 13 amino acids. CDR1 and CDR2 (germline): SGHDT, YYEEEE.